Following are 10 T cell receptor beta chains from one sample sequenced in a study of blood T cells in healthy people across ages. Sample-barcoded 5' priming and a J-beta primer mix drove a second PCR of roughly 6 to 12 cycles. TCRdb re-analysed the 5' RACE reads in MiXCR, keeping a single row per CDR3 protein. The data show about 800,000 distinct CDR3 sequences, about 47% seen once. Sequencing was performed on blood. The receptors were gathered from an elderly man in good health.

This chain links TRBV4-3 with TRBJ2-3, with 7 nucleotides matching TRBD1. Trimming removed 3 bases from V and 1 base from J; junction bases left unmatched: 4. CDR1 is LGHNA, CDR2 YSLEER, per germline. The CDR3 is made up of 15 amino acids. The CDR3 DNA sequence: TGCGCCAGCAGCCATACAGGGGTGGGCACAGATACGCAGTATTTT. Protein sequence: CASSHTGVGTDTQYF.

The chain couples TRBV2 to TRBJ2-7, with 7 positions matching TRBD1. The V gene end was trimmed by 11 bases and the J gene end by 5 bases; junction bases not matched to a gene: 9. The CDR3 is made up of 12 amino acids. The germline CDR1 and CDR2 sequences are SNHLY and FYNNEI. CDR3: CAGIQGLNEQYF. The CDR3 nucleotides are TGTGCCGGAATACAGGGGTTAAACGAGCAGTACTTC.

There are a few counts of this clonotype. The chain carries TRBV12-3 or TRBV12-4 and TRBJ2-5; D may be TRBD2 (6 bases). This CDR3 has 13 residues. V gave up 5 bases and J gave up 4 bases, with 11 bases separating them. The CDR3 is CASSVFGGETQYF. DNA of the CDR3: TGTGCCAGCAGTGTATTCGGGGGAGAGACCCAGTACTTC.

Turning to this clonotype: A clone one base away is much larger, so this may be a read error. The chain carries TRBV20-1 and TRBJ2-7; the D gene could be TRBD1 or TRBD2 (5 bases each). CDR1 and CDR2 (germline): DFQATT, SNEGSKA (reference sequence). The CDR3 loop spans 15 amino acids. Deletions cut 6 bases from V and 0 bases from J, with 18 bases between. The CDR3 reads CSAIPGRANSYEQYF. CDR3 nucleotide sequence: TGCAGTGCCATACCGGGACGAGCGAACTCCTACGAGCAGTACTTC.

The chain employs TRBV29-1 and TRBJ2-7; tentatively, D is TRBD1 (5 bases). The end of the DNA is better explained by TRBJ2-5, so the J call may be wrong. This CDR3 comprises 13 residues. CDR1 SQVTM and CDR2 ANQGSEA come from the germline V gene. The CDR3 is CSVAGITRETQYF. The CDR3 DNA reads as TGCAGCGTTGCAGGGATTACAAGAGAGACCCAGTACTTC.

The J gene is TRBJ2-7, the V gene TRBV29-1; TRBD1 matches 7 bases. V shed 3 bases and J 2 bases; nucleotides not matched to a gene: 7. There are 14 residues in the CDR3. The germline CDR1 and CDR2 sequences are SQVTM and ANQGSEA. The CDR3 loop reads CSVDEGQFPYEQYF. CDR3 sequence (DNA): TGCAGCGTTGACGAGGGACAGTTTCCCTACGAGCAGTACTTC.

This clonotype was detected only once. The chain joins TRBV20-1 to TRBJ2-3; weak D call: TRBD2 (6 bases). The CDR3 runs to 16 residues. V was shortened by 4 bases and J by 4 bases, with 21 bases between the two germline ends. CDR1 and CDR2 (germline): DFQATT, SNEGSKA (reference sequence). The CDR3 is CSANRLVASGADTQYF. The CDR3 DNA is TGCAGTGCTAATCGACTAGTGGCGTCTGGCGCAGATACGCAGTATTTT.

As concerns this clonotype: One base away lies a much larger clone, so this may be a sequencing read error. V gene TRBV5-1 combines with J gene TRBJ2-5, with 9 bases matching TRBD1. Per the germline V gene, CDR1 is SGHRS and CDR2 is YFSETQ. The ends lost 7 bases at V and 5 bases at J; junction bases unmatched: 15. This CDR3 spans 16 amino acids. The CDR3 DNA reads TGCGCCAGCGGCACCCGTGCGGACAGGGGTTTTGAGACCCAGTACTTC. Translating it yields CASGTRADRGFETQYF.

The chain employs TRBV6-5 and TRBJ1-2; 7 bases are a match to TRBD1. Germline V lookup: CDR1 MNHEY, CDR2 SVGAGI. The CDR3 is 15 amino acids. V gave up 4 bases and J gave up 4 bases; unmatched junction bases: 9. The CDR3: CASSSMDRPLYGYTF. Here the CDR3 DNA reads TGTGCCAGCAGTTCGATGGACAGGCCCCTCTATGGCTACACCTTC.

The CDR3 DNA sequence: TGTGCCAGCTCACCTACCGCTTCGGAGGCCCTTAATGAAAAACTGTTTTTT. It codes for CASSPTASEALNEKLFF. The gene calls are TRBV18 and TRBJ1-4; D remains unclear. This CDR3 is built from 17 residues. Deletions cut 3 bases from V and 4 bases from J, with 18 bases between. The V gene's germline CDR1 is KGHSH and CDR2 LQKENI.